Following are 14 T cell receptor beta chains from one sample sequenced in a study of shared clonotypes between healthy human individuals. Data came from immunoSEQ multiplex PCR; TCRdb stores just in-frame clones and leaves some out. Of a few million clones in the sample, over 90% are singletons; the top ten hold about 0.39%. The sequencing sample was made of naive CD4+ T cells from PBMCs. Subset indicated: CD45RA+ positively selected. The receptors derive from a man younger than 30 in good health. Some clones in this sample may be carry-over from other donors' samples.

This chain connects TRBV28 to TRBJ1-2, with D unclear. Germline CDR1 MDHEN, CDR2 SYDVKM. CDR3 length equals 12 residues. Trimming stripped 5 bases from V and 5 bases from J, with 9 bases between. CDR3 protein: CASSRIEYGYTF. CDR3 nucleotide sequence: TGTGCCAGCAGTAGAATAGAATATGGCTACACCTTC.

Here the CDR3 reads CASTTYRDTTQGTNEKLFF. DNA of the CDR3: TGTGCCAGTACCACTTACCGGGACACTACTCAAGGGACTAATGAAAAACTGTTTTTT. The rearrangement joins TRBV19 to TRBJ1-4; perhaps TRBD1 as D (6 bases). The germline V gene encodes CDR1 LNHDA and CDR2 SQIVND (reference sequence). This CDR3 region has 19 residues. The V end lost 7 bases, the J end lost 2 bases, and 26 bases lay between the germline ends.

This clone was seen just once. The J gene is TRBJ2-7, the V gene TRBV29-1; D not resolved. V gave up 0 bases and J gave up 2 bases, with 8 bases separating them. The CDR3 is 13 amino acids. The germline V gene has CDR1 SQVTM and CDR2 ANQGSEA. The chain's CDR3 is CSVEDFGTYEQYF. The CDR3 DNA is TGCAGCGTTGAAGATTTTGGGACCTACGAGCAGTACTTC.

This clone was counted a few times. The same CDR3 also results from other DNA sequences found in this sample. This rearrangement joins TRBV5-1 to TRBJ2-5; D not certain. Between the trimmed V and J ends, which lost 0 bases and 4 bases, there was a span of 4 bases. This CDR3 comprises 12 residues. Germline lookup yields CDR1 SGHRS and CDR2 YFSETQ. In nucleotides, the CDR3 is TGCGCCAGCAGCTTGGAGGGAGAGACCCAGTACTTC. Protein: CASSLEGETQYF.

The chain employs TRBV4-3 and TRBJ1-2; D possibly corresponds to TRBD1 (6 bases). Germline V lookup: CDR1 LGHNA, CDR2 YSLEER. V lost 0 bases, J lost 4 bases, and 12 bases lay in between. This CDR3 is 15 amino acids long. The CDR3 sequence: CASSQDVTGAYGYTF. The CDR3, as DNA: TGCGCCAGCAGCCAAGATGTGACGGGGGCCTATGGCTACACCTTC.

The chain combines TRBV5-1 with TRBJ2-3; TRBD1 or TRBD2 may be the D gene (5 bases each). This CDR3 region has 13 residues. V was pared by 0 bases and J by 13 bases, with 15 bases between. Germline CDR1 SGHRS, CDR2 YFSETQ. The CDR3 DNA follows: TGCGCCAGCAGCTTGGAATTGGGGGAGTTGAAGTATTTT. It is translated as CASSLELGELKYF.

This chain uses TRBV27 with TRBJ2-1, with a possible D match to TRBD2 (5 bases). The germline gives CDR1 MNHEY, CDR2 SMNVEV (reference sequence). The CDR3 extends over 14 amino acids. Between the trimmed V and J ends, which lost 2 bases and 9 bases, there was a span of 14 bases. The CDR3 here is CASSLTAGHREQFF. CDR3 nucleotide sequence: TGTGCCAGCAGTTTAACGGCGGGCCACCGTGAGCAGTTCTTC.

This clone was counted once. This rearrangement joins TRBV5-4 to TRBJ2-1, with 10 bases fitting TRBD1. J lost 10 bases, V lost 4 bases, and 5 bases had no gene match. This CDR3 region has 13 residues. The germline CDR1 and CDR2 sequences are SGHNT and YYREEE (reference sequence). The chain's CDR3 is CASSPGQGREQFF. CDR3 coding DNA: TGTGCCAGCAGCCCGGGACAGGGGCGCGAGCAGTTCTTC.

This chain's CDR3 is CASSEERDSYNEQFF. In DNA, the CDR3 is TGTGCCAGCAGTGAAGAAAGGGACAGTTACAATGAGCAGTTCTTC. V gene TRBV6-1 combines with J gene TRBJ2-1, with TRBD1 matching 7 bases. Germline CDR1 reads MNHNS; CDR2 reads SASEGT. The CDR3 length is 15 residues. V shed 1 base and J 4 bases; nucleotides not matched to a gene: 4.

The count of this clone is one. The V call is TRBV29-1, the J call TRBJ1-2; TRBD1 aligns across 8 bases. Germline CDR1 and CDR2: SQVTM and ANQGSEA. V gave up 4 bases and J gave up 4 bases; unmatched junction bases: 8. CDR3 length equals 14 residues. DNA for the CDR3: TGCAGCGTTGCGGTGGGACAGGTCGGCTATGGCTACACCTTC. It is translated as CSVAVGQVGYGYTF.

V gene TRBV7-9 combines with J gene TRBJ2-3; 11 nucleotides line up with TRBD2. Looked up from germline, CDR1 is SEHNR and CDR2 is FQNEAQ (reference sequence). V shed 2 bases and J 3 bases; nucleotides not matched to a gene: 4. The CDR3 is made up of 16 amino acids. The CDR3 sequence is CASSLFLAGGTDTQYF. As DNA, the CDR3 is TGTGCCAGCAGCTTATTCTTAGCGGGAGGGACAGATACGCAGTATTTT.

Note on this clone: In the same sample, other DNA sequences code for this CDR3. The chain recombines TRBV5-4 with TRBJ2-7; D is perhaps TRBD1 (6 bases). The germline gives CDR1 SGHNT, CDR2 YYREEE (reference sequence). The germline V and J ends were trimmed by 0 bases and 4 bases, with 8 bases remaining between them. The CDR3 spans 13 residues. CDR3 DNA: TGTGCCAGCAGCTTGGGGGGGCGTTACGAGCAGTACTTC. Translated: CASSLGGRYEQYF.

The V call is TRBV11-2, the J call TRBJ2-5, with TRBD1 as a possible D gene (6 bases). The J call may not be correct, given that the DNA end is closer to TRBJ2-7. Germline V lookup: CDR1 SGHAT, CDR2 FQNNGV. The CDR3 length is 16 residues. DNA for the CDR3: TGTGCCAGCAGCCCGCCCGTGTACAGGGTTTCCTACGAGCAGTACTTC. Its protein product is CASSPPVYRVSYEQYF.

In its sample, this clone was seen a few times. The chain joins TRBV7-2 to TRBJ2-1, with D perhaps TRBD1 or TRBD2 (5 bases each). The CDR3 has 13 residues. The germline V gene encodes CDR1 SGHTA and CDR2 FQGNSA. V lost 5 bases and J lost 7, with 12 bases in between. The CDR3 bases are TGTGCCAGCAGCGACGGGGCTAGTAATGAGCAGTTCTTC. It yields the protein CASSDGASNEQFF.